This T cell receptor (beta chain) originates from a study of T cell responses to AZD1222 COVID-19 vaccine. Generated by immunoSEQ multiplex PCR, the TCRdb table keeps only in-frame clones and is missing some. This sample carries tens of thousands of clones, about 82% of them seen once, and the ten largest clones take roughly 8.7%. J lost 1 base, V lost 3 bases, and 6 bases had no gene match. CDR1 is SEHNR, CDR2 FQNEAQ, per germline (reference sequence). This CDR3 contains 17 residues. The material sequenced was peripheral blood, taken on day 0 of AZD1222 vaccination. The chain joins TRBV7-9 to TRBJ2-7, with 13 bases lining up with TRBD2. The receptor was isolated from an adult in good health. CDR3 DNA: TGTGCCAGCAGCTTCCCGAGGACTAGCGGGAGATCCTACGAGCAGTACTTC. Its translation is CASSFPRTSGRSYEQYF.